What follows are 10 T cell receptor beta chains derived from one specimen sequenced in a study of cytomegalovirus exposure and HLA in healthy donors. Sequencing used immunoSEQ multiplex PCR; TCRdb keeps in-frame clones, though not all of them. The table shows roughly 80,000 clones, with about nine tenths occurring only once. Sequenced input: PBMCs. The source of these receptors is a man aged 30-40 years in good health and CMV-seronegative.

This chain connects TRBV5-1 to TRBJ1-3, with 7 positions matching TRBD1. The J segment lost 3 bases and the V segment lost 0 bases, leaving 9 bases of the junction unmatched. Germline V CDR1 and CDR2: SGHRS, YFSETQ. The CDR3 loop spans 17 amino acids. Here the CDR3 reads CASSLDYTGAYGNTIYF. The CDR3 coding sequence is TGCGCCAGCAGCTTGGACTATACAGGGGCGTATGGAAACACCATATATTTT.

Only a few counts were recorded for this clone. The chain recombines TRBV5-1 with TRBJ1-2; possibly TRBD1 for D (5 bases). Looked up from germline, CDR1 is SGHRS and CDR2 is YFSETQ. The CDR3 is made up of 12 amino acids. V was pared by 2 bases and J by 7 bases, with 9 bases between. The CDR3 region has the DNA TGCGCCAGCAGCTTAGACAGCAGTGGCTACACCTTC. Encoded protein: CASSLDSSGYTF.

The CDR3 reads CASSATSGGPGELFF. The DNA of the CDR3 is TGTGCCAGCAGCGCTACCTCTGGAGGGCCCGGGGAGCTGTTTTTT. The chain carries TRBV7-6 and TRBJ2-2, with D possibly TRBD2 on 6 matching bases. Germline loops: CDR1 SGHVS, CDR2 FNYEAQ. The V end was cut by 5 bases, the J end by 6 bases, with 16 bases between. The CDR3 length is 15 residues.

DNA for the CDR3: TGTGCCAGCAGTCAAACTCACGATTTGAACACTGAAGCTTTCTTT. Translating gives CASSQTHDLNTEAFF. The chain recombines TRBV6-1 with TRBJ1-1; D is uncertain. Germline values: CDR1 MNHNS, CDR2 SASEGT. This CDR3 has 15 residues. Between the trimmed V and J ends, which lost 5 bases and 0 bases, there was a span of 13 bases.

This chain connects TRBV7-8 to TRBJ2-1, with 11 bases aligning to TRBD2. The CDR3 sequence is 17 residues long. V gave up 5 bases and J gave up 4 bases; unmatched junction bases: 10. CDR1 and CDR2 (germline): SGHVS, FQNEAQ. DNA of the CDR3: TGTGCCAGCAGCCCTCGGACTAGCGGGCCGATATACAATGAGCAGTTCTTC. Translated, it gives CASSPRTSGPIYNEQFF.

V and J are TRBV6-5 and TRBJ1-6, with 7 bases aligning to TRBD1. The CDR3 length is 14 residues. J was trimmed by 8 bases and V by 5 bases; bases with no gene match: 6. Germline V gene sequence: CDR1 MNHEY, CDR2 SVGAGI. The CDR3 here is CASSRRDRDSPLHF. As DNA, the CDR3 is TGTGCCAGCAGTCGCCGGGACAGAGATTCACCCCTCCACTTT.

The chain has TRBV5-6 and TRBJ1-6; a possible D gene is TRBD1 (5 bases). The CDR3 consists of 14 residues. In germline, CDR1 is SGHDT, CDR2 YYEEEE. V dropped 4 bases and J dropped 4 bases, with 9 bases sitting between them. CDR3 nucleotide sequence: TGTGCCAGCAGCCCCGACAGTTATAATTCACCCCTCCACTTT. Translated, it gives CASSPDSYNSPLHF.

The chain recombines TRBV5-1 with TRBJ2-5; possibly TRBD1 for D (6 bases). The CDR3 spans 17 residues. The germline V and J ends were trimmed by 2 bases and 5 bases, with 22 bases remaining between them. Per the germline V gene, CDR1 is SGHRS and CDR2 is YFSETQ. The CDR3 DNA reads TGCGCCAGCAGCTTCCTGGTGGACAGTTCCGCCGCGGAGACCCAGTACTTC. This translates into CASSFLVDSSAAETQYF.

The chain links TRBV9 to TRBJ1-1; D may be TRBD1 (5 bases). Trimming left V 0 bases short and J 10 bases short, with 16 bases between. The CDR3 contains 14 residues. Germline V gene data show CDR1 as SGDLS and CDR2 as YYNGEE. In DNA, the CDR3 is TGTGCCAGCAGCGTAGATCATGGGGCTCCAGTAGCTTTCTTT. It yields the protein CASSVDHGAPVAFF.

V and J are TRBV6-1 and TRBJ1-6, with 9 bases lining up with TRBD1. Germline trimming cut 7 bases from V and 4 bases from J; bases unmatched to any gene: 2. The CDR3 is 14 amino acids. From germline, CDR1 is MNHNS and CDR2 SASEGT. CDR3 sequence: CASNGQGYNSPLHF. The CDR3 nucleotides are TGTGCCAGCAATGGACAGGGGTATAATTCACCCCTCCACTTT.